Here is one T cell receptor beta chain with its context. The clone's antigen remains unknown. Base qualities are not recorded, but no much larger clone differs from it by a single base. This sample is part of a study of CD8 T cells in Susac syndrome (dated by TCRdb to about 2019). A note on the overall study: Repertoire sequencing was used to test whether CD8+ T cell activation and differentiation in Susac syndrome was antigen driven. Study-wide findings and limitations: The TCR sequencing and HLA analysis was acknowledged to have included a relatively small number of individuals.

Peripheral blood CD8+ and CD4+ T cells from healthy donors, Susac syndrome patients and multiple sclerosis patients were profiled by high-throughput TCR beta sequencing. Healthy donors were included as age- and sex-matched controls. Bulk CD8+ and CD4+ T cells were purified magnetically by negative isolation, whereas CD8+ TEMRA cells were enriched by FACS. Blood was drawn into EDTA tubes, processed within 24 hours, and PBMCs were isolated by density gradient centrifugation. PBMCs destined for TCR sequencing were cryopreserved in liquid nitrogen and later thawed in a 37 °C water bath. The sorted or isolated CD4+, CD8+ and CD8+ TEMRA cells had a purity of 90% or higher. The CDR3 has 14 amino acids, counting the end cysteine and phenylalanine. The sequence is cut down to CDR3 DNA, 42 bases in frame from base 1. The germline V gene specifies SGHDN as CDR1 and FVKESK as CDR2. Unmatched junction bases come to 7, with V trimmed by 4 bases and J by 6 bases.

RNA was extracted with the RNeasy kit and roughly 0.5 to 1 ug was reverse transcribed using random hexamers. The immunoSEQ multiplex PCR assay, which covers 54 Vbeta and 13 Jbeta segments, was used to amplify TCR beta CDR3 regions. PCR amplification bias was corrected using a synthetic template baseline for primer optimization and computational correction. The paper's processing steps were these. Reads were assigned to V, D and J genes according to IMGT and analyzed in immunoSEQ Analyzer, with only productive sequences retained. Clonality was computed as one minus Shannon entropy normalized by log2 of the number of productive unique sequences. For each patient and control, public and private clones were evaluated within the 100 most prevalent clones. A clone was defined as Susac-specific if it was absent from the healthy and MS cohorts, from roughly 1,000 published viral clones and from other ImmuneACCESS disease sequences. TCRdb trimmed the raw reads at Q25, called clones with MiXCR and kept productive beta chains. A single entry per CDR3 protein holds the most common genes and DNA from its merged rows. The V and J calls follow TCRdb's processing rather than the paper's. The sample table shows 130,000 or so distinct CDR3 sequences, and around 94% are seen once. The ten largest clones capture 0.095% to 0.1% of the sample.

This chain is built from TRBV14 and TRBJ2-3, with 7 bases matching TRBD1. The sequenced sample was CD4+ T cells from PBMCs. This TCR was sampled from a human donor in good health. The bases read TGTGCCAGCAGCCCGGACAGGTGGGCGGATACGCAGTATTTT. This gives the protein CASSPDRWADTQYF.